Sequencing of this T cell receptor (beta chain) was carried out in a study of blood T cell repertoires in COVID-19. From germline, CDR1 is LGHDT and CDR2 YNNKEL (reference sequence). The CDR3 is 14 amino acids. J lost 4 bases, V lost 4 bases, and 6 bases had no gene match. Assay used: immunoSEQ multiplex PCR; TCRdb lists only in-frame clones, some missing. The sample comprises some 99,000 clones, 85% to 90% of which are singletons, and under 15% rests with the top ten. Source material: peripheral blood. The rearrangement uses TRBV3-1 (or the pseudogene TRBV3-2) and TRBJ1-2; 7 nucleotides align to TRBD1. The receptor was isolated from a woman between 55 and 75 years old in a cohort sampled during active or convalescent COVID-19. This CDR3 reads CASSLGQAPYGYTF. Written as DNA, the CDR3 is TGTGCCAGCAGCCTTGGACAGGCGCCCTATGGCTACACCTTC.